This T cell receptor beta chain was recorded in a study of blood T cell repertoires in COVID-19. As for the study in general: The United States, Italy and Spain provided the acute and convalescent COVID-19 samples. Sample material is recorded as cDNA or gDNA derived from T cells, B-cell-depleted T cells, or PBMCs.

Methods used by the authors: Researchers report that nucleated cell counts were estimated from reference gene primer amplification. Here immunoSEQ multiplex PCR was the method, and the copy in TCRdb shows in-frame clones only, minus some. V and J calls and clone size are those listed in that table; D and trimming were worked out from the DNA. The table lists roughly 79,000 clones, approximately 90% of them singletons, with over 4% in the top ten. V was pared by 4 bases and J by 7 bases, with 13 bases of the junction left unmatched. The CDR3 length is 16 residues. CDR1 is SGHDT and CDR2 is YYEEEE in the germline V gene.

This TCR derives from a woman aged 80 or over with active or convalescent COVID-19. The chain joins TRBV5-6 to TRBJ2-1; TRBD2 aligns across 8 bases. The sequencing input was peripheral blood. The CDR3: CASSLYPGGLGNEQFF. The CDR3 coding sequence is TGTGCCAGCAGCCTGTATCCGGGGGGGCTGGGTAATGAGCAGTTCTTC.